Below, one T cell receptor beta chain is given with its context. No antigen is known for it. Within one base of it there is no much larger clone, and no base qualities were kept. This entry comes from a study of T-cell reconstitution after alpha-beta-depleted transplantation in children (dated by TCRdb to the mid-2010s). Turning to the overall study: Using TCR repertoire profiling, the study followed T-cell immune reconstitution in a quantitative way in children after TCRalphabeta/CD19-depleted allogeneic hematopoietic cell transplantation.

This specimen's treatment or condition label, per the study, means: allogeneic hematopoietic cell transplantation with graft depleted of TCRalphabeta T cells and CD19 B cells. The children who served as transplant recipients had been given grafts of TCRalphabeta/CD19-depleted allogeneic hematopoietic cells. Findings and caveats that apply to the study as a whole: The apparently early recovery of alphabetaT-cell counts about two months after transplant reportedly depended on only several hundred rapidly expanded clones that came from non-depleted graft cells. Over the following months the frequencies of hyperexpanded clones went down, and after one year T-cell counts and TCRbeta diversity were mostly credited to newly produced T cells. In some patients, the high TCRbeta diversity seen at day 60 was put down to recipient T cells and intrathymic progenitors that had survived conditioning.

Libraries were prepared through PCR. The instrument was an Illumina HiSeq 2500. Molecular barcoding was employed in the preparation of TCR libraries, with unique molecular identifiers being used to normalize TCRbeta repertoire quantification. The raw public reads went through TCRdb reprocessing: fastp at Q25, MiXCR clone calling, in-frame beta chains kept. Duplicate CDR3 protein sequences are folded into a single record with the most common DNA and genes. The sample table shows over 400,000 distinct CDR3 sequences, and over 40% are seen once. The ten largest make up roughly a quarter of the sample. CDR1 SGHVS and CDR2 FQNEAQ are derived from the germline V gene. The CDR3 sequence holds 16 residues, the cysteine and phenylalanine included. CDR3 DNA only is kept here, 48 bases in frame from base 1. Trimming takes 1 base off V and 7 bases off J; junction bases not matched to a gene: 7.

The sequencing here drew on PBMCs, taken before TCRalphabeta/CD19-depleted stem cell transplant. The rearranged segments are TRBV7-8 and TRBJ1-6, with 7 bases matching TRBD1. The sequence came from a girl aged 2 to 9 with aplastic anemia, due to receive a stem cell transplant. The CDR3: CASSLVRTGGNSPLHF. The DNA sequence reads TGTGCCAGCAGCTTAGTCAGGACAGGCGGCAATTCACCCCTCCACTTT.